The rows below give T cell receptor beta chains drawn from one sample of a study of PD-1 blockade in mismatch repair-deficient tumors. TCRdb keeps only in-frame clones here, not all; method: immunoSEQ multiplex PCR. The table has 20,000 to 25,000 clones, 84% seen once. The material sequenced was peripheral blood, taken 2 weeks after starting pembrolizumab. Source of these receptors: an adult with mismatch repair-deficient cancer. The CDR3 runs from the conserved cysteine through the conserved F or W. A D gene is named only where the DNA matches it firmly. For some rows the clone size is stated as once, few or many, or as a class when expanded; others skip it.

v_call	d_call	clone_size	j_call	cdr3_nt	cdr3_aa
TRBV2	TRBD1	NA	TRBJ1-5	TGTGCCAGCACCGCGTCGGACAGGGTTCAGCCCCAGCATTTT	CASTASDRVQPQHF
TRBV7-8	NA	NA	TRBJ2-1	TGTGCCAGCAGGTGGCAGGGGAGGGACAATGAGCAGTTCTTC	CASRWQGRDNEQFF
TRBV6-6	NA	NA	TRBJ1-1	TGTGCCAGCAATCTACAGGGAAGGAACACTGAAGCTTTCTTT	CASNLQGRNTEAFF
TRBV13	NA	NA	TRBJ2-6	TGTGCCAGCAGCTTAAGTGGACTCCTGTCTGGGGCCAACGTCCTGACTTTC	CASSLSGLLSGANVLTF
TRBV19	TRBD1	NA	TRBJ1-2	TGTGCCAGTAGTAGCCCCCGGGACAGTGCTAACTATGGCTACACCTTC	CASSSPRDSANYGYTF
TRBV30	NA	NA	TRBJ2-2	TGTGCCTGGAGTGCGGGACTGAACACCGGGGAGCTGTTTTTT	CAWSAGLNTGELFF
TRBV5-4	NA	NA	TRBJ2-5	TGTGCCAGCAGCGAGGGGGGGTCCCAAGAGACCCAGTACTTC	CASSEGGSQETQYF
TRBV29-1	TRBD1	NA	TRBJ1-2	TGCAGCGTTCGACCATCCGACAGGGTGGACTATGGCTACACCTTC	CSVRPSDRVDYGYTF
TRBV30	TRBD1	NA	TRBJ2-7	TGTGCCTGGGGCAGGGGGGACAGGGGGCTAGCGGGAATCTACGAGCAGTACTTC	CAWGRGDRGLAGIYEQYF
TRBV9	TRBD2	NA	TRBJ2-5	TGTGCCAGCAGCGCGACTAGCGGGAGGTTTGAGACCCAGTACTTC	CASSATSGRFETQYF
TRBV7-2	NA	NA	TRBJ1-1	TGTGCCAGCAGCTTAAGAACTGAAGCTTTCTTT	CASSLRTEAFF
TRBV29-1	NA	NA	TRBJ2-1	TGCAGCGTTGAAGATTACAATGAGCAGTTCTTC	CSVEDYNEQFF
TRBV5-1	NA	few	TRBJ1-5	TGCGCCAGCAGCTTAGTCGGCAATCAGCCCCAGCATTTT	CASSLVGNQPQHF
TRBV7-9	NA	NA	TRBJ1-5	TGTGCCAGCAGCTTAGGGGGTCCGCCCCAGCATTTT	CASSLGGPPQHF
TRBV4-3	NA	NA	TRBJ2-3	TGCGCCAGCAGCCCGGGGTCCACAGATACGCAGTATTTT	CASSPGSTDTQYF
TRBV9	NA	NA	TRBJ2-7	TGTGCCAGCAGCGTCGGGCAGGGGTCCCACGAGCAGTACTTC	CASSVGQGSHEQYF
TRBV6-1	NA	NA	TRBJ2-5	TGTGCCAGCAGGGAGGGGAACCTCCAAGAGACCCAGTACTTC	CASREGNLQETQYF
TRBV2	NA	NA	TRBJ2-3	TGTGCCAGCAGTGACCGGACTTCTGGGGCTACGCAGTATTTT	CASSDRTSGATQYF
TRBV29-1	NA	NA	TRBJ1-3	TGCAGCGTTGGAGGGGCCGCCTCTGGAAACACCATATATTTT	CSVGGAASGNTIYF
TRBV28	NA	NA	TRBJ2-3	TGTGCCAGCAGTTTAACGACAGTGTACACCACAGATACGCAGTATTTT	CASSLTTVYTTDTQYF
TRBV19	NA	few	TRBJ1-2	TGTGCCAGTAGTATGAGGGGAAGCAGGGTGAACTATGGCTACACCTTC	CASSMRGSRVNYGYTF
TRBV11-2	TRBD2	once	TRBJ2-5	TGTGCCAGCACGGGAGGGAGCGGGGGGGAGACCCAGTACTTC	CASTGGSGGETQYF
TRBV30	NA	NA	TRBJ2-7	TGTGCCTGGAATGATCCGGGGCTACCCTCCAGCGAGCAGTACTTC	CAWNDPGLPSSEQYF
TRBV2	NA	NA	TRBJ2-3	TGTGCCAGCAGTGATTGGGATACGCAGTATTTT	CASSDWDTQYF
TRBV19	NA	medium-sized	TRBJ1-1	TGTGCCAGTAGTCCTTATATGAACACTGAAGCTTTCTTT	CASSPYMNTEAFF
TRBV4-2	NA	NA	TRBJ1-5	TGTGCCAGCAGCCAAGTTGGCAATAGCAATCAGCCCCAGCATTTT	CASSQVGNSNQPQHF
TRBV27	TRBD2	NA	TRBJ2-3	TGTGCCAGCAGACTCACCGAGCGGGGCAACACAGATACGCAGTATTTT	CASRLTERGNTDTQYF
TRBV27	NA	NA	TRBJ2-7	TGTGCCAGCAGTTTAACGCTGGGATTAGGCTACGAGCAGTACTTC	CASSLTLGLGYEQYF
TRBV18	NA	NA	TRBJ2-2	TGTGCCAGCTCACCATCGGAGAGGAACACCGGGGAGCTGTTTTTT	CASSPSERNTGELFF
TRBV20-1	NA	NA	TRBJ2-3	TGCAGTGCTAGAGTGGTAGATACGCAGTATTTT	CSARVVDTQYF
TRBV12-5	NA	NA	TRBJ2-3	TGTGCTAGTGGGCCCAGGTTGACAGATACGCAGTATTTT	CASGPRLTDTQYF
TRBV21-1	NA	NA	TRBJ2-3	TGTGCCAGCAGCAAAGGGTGGCAGACCACAGATACGCAGTATTTT	CASSKGWQTTDTQYF
TRBV28	NA	NA	TRBJ2-7	TGTGCCAGCAGTTTAACCGATCTCCAAGGCGAGCAGTACTTC	CASSLTDLQGEQYF
TRBV7-8	NA	medium-sized	TRBJ1-2	TGTGCCAGCAGCTTAGAAGGCAGAGCTAACTATGGCTACACCTTC	CASSLEGRANYGYTF
TRBV7-2	TRBD2	NA	TRBJ2-3	TGTGCCAGCAGCCCCATAGCGGGAGCGGTAGATACGCAGTATTTT	CASSPIAGAVDTQYF
TRBV4-1	TRBD2	NA	TRBJ2-7	TGCGCCAGCAGCCAAGTAGTGGCTAGCGGGAGGGCCTTCTTTCGGGACGAGCAGTACTTC	CASSQVVASGRAFFRDEQYF
TRBV13	TRBD2	NA	TRBJ2-5	TGTGCCAGCAGCCCCTCCCGGGCGGGGGGTGTCGGCGAGACCCAGTACTTC	CASSPSRAGGVGETQYF
TRBV30	NA	NA	TRBJ2-7	TGTGCCTGGAGTGTTGGAGGGTACGAGCAGTACTTC	CAWSVGGYEQYF
TRBV7-2	TRBD1	NA	TRBJ2-7	TGTGCCAGCAGCACGAGGACAGGGGGGAACTACGAGCAGTACTTC	CASSTRTGGNYEQYF
TRBV28	TRBD2	NA	TRBJ2-2	TGTGCCAGCAGTTCGATGGGGTACGGGAGGATCAACACCGGGGAGCTGTTTTTT	CASSSMGYGRINTGELFF
TRBV4-1	NA	NA	TRBJ2-3	TGCGCCAGCAGCCAAGTTTTGAGCACAGATACGCAGTATTTT	CASSQVLSTDTQYF
TRBV2	NA	NA	TRBJ2-1	TGTGCCAGCAGTGCCAGGGCTATTATTAGGAATGAGCAGTTCTTC	CASSARAIIRNEQFF
TRBV4-1	NA	few	TRBJ2-7	TGCGCCAGCAGCCAGAATGGAGTCGAGCAGTACTTC	CASSQNGVEQYF
TRBV12-5	TRBD2	few	TRBJ2-1	TGTGCTAGTGGTTTGGTAGCCCTACCTGGACTAGCGGGAACCTCCTACAATGAGCAGTTCTTC	CASGLVALPGLAGTSYNEQFF
TRBV12-5	TRBD2	NA	TRBJ2-1	TGTGCTAGTGGTCCATCTAGCGGAAGAGAGAATCTGTTCTTC	CASGPSSGRENLFF
TRBV5-5	TRBD1	NA	TRBJ2-7	TGTGCCAGCAGCTCGGACAGGGGTATCCACGAGCAGTACTTC	CASSSDRGIHEQYF
TRBV7-2	NA	NA	TRBJ1-3	TGTGCCAGCAGCTTACTTGGGACCGGCGTGGGAAACACCATATATTTT	CASSLLGTGVGNTIYF
TRBV19	TRBD2	NA	TRBJ2-7	TGTGCCAGTAGTGCGGGACTAGCGGGAGGTTTCGAGCAGTACTTC	CASSAGLAGGFEQYF